These 27 T cell receptor beta chains share one sample of origin, sequenced in a study of T cell responses to AZD1222 COVID-19 vaccine. Clones were read by immunoSEQ multiplex PCR, and TCRdb kept only the in-frame ones, dropping some. The repertoire includes 95,000 to 150,000 clones, roughly 90% of them detected once, and 14% to 15% sits in the top ten. Source: peripheral blood, taken on day 0 of AZD1222 vaccination. The receptors shown here come from an adult in good health.

This clone has just one count. The gene calls are TRBV3-1 (or the pseudogene TRBV3-2) and TRBJ1-2; 12 nucleotides line up with TRBD1. Germline V gives CDR1 LGHDT, CDR2 YNNKEL (reference sequence). The length of the CDR3 is 15 residues. Trimming cost V 4 bases and J 5 bases; bases outside gene matches: 5. As DNA, the CDR3 is TGTGCCAGCAGCCTGACGGGACAGGGGGCTTATGGCTACACCTTC. This translates into CASSLTGQGAYGYTF.

DNA of the CDR3: TGTGCCAGCAGCGTTCACGGGACAGGAGCCAACAATGAGCAGTTCTTC. Amino acids: CASSVHGTGANNEQFF. The chain combines TRBV11-3 with TRBJ2-1, with 8 bases aligning to TRBD1. Germline assignment: CDR1 SGHNT and CDR2 YENEEA. The CDR3 is made up of 16 amino acids. Trimming removed 5 bases from V and 5 bases from J; junction bases left unmatched: 11.

This chain uses TRBV28 with TRBJ2-7, with D unresolved. The CDR3 has 12 amino acids. Trimming stripped 5 bases from V and 5 bases from J, with 10 bases between. Germline V lookup: CDR1 MDHEN, CDR2 SYDVKM. CDR3 nucleotide sequence: TGTGCCAGCAGTCCCGGAAGGGACGAGCAGTACTTC. Encoded protein: CASSPGRDEQYF.

The genes are TRBV3-1 (or the pseudogene TRBV3-2) and TRBJ1-3; no clear D. The germline V gene has CDR1 LGHDT and CDR2 YNNKEL (reference sequence). The V end was cut by 5 bases, the J end by 5 bases, with 22 bases between. This CDR3 spans 17 amino acids. CDR3 in DNA: TGTGCCAGCAGCGCCCCCATTCCCATTTACACACGAAACACCATATATTTT. Protein: CASSAPIPIYTRNTIYF.

The V and J genes are TRBV4-3 and TRBJ2-1; TRBD2 agrees at 15 bases. This CDR3 contains 15 residues. The J segment lost 9 bases and the V segment lost 4 bases, leaving 4 bases of the junction unmatched. The V gene's germline CDR1 is LGHNA and CDR2 YSLEER. The CDR3 loop reads CASSRGTSGGFEQFF. DNA for the CDR3: TGCGCCAGCAGCCGGGGGACTAGCGGGGGGTTTGAGCAGTTCTTC.

The gene calls are TRBV4-3 and TRBJ1-1; D is ambiguous. Looked up from germline, CDR1 is LGHNA and CDR2 is YSLEER. This CDR3 comprises 14 residues. Trimming cost V 3 bases and J 3 bases, with 11 bases left between them. For the CDR3, the DNA is TGCGCCAGCAGCCAGACCGGTTGGGACACTGAAGCTTTCTTT. It yields the protein CASSQTGWDTEAFF.

The chain combines TRBV10-2 with TRBJ2-1, with unresolved D. The length of the CDR3 is 14 residues. Trimming took 3 bases from V and 5 from J, leaving 11 bases between them. CDR1 and CDR2 from the germline V gene are WSHSY and SAAADI. CDR3 region: CASSDEESNNEQFF. The CDR3 DNA reads TGCGCCAGCAGTGATGAAGAATCAAACAATGAGCAGTTCTTC.

The V gene is TRBV5-6, the J gene TRBJ2-7; D is perhaps TRBD2 (5 bases). Germline V CDR1 and CDR2: SGHDT, YYEEEE. Trimming removed 2 bases from V and 4 bases from J, with 16 bases in between. CDR3 size: 15 residues. The CDR3 region has the DNA TGTGCCAGCAGCTTCCCAAAGGCGGGCAATTACGAGCAGTACTTC. Protein sequence: CASSFPKAGNYEQYF.

The V and J genes are TRBV19 and TRBJ2-7; 7 positions match TRBD2. The germline V gene encodes CDR1 LNHDA and CDR2 SQIVND (reference sequence). With 3 bases clipped from V and 1 base from J, the junction kept 3 bases outside the gene matches. The CDR3 sequence is 14 residues long. CDR3 sequence (DNA): TGTGCCAGTAGTATCGATAGCGGGTCCTACGAGCAGTACTTC. It encodes CASSIDSGSYEQYF.

This chain joins TRBV4-3 and TRBJ2-1; D gene uncertain. CDR3 length: 15 amino acids. Trimming took 1 base from V and 6 from J, leaving 13 bases between them. Germline values: CDR1 LGHNA, CDR2 YSLEER. The chain's CDR3 is CASSQVHRSVNEQFF. The CDR3 coding sequence is TGCGCCAGCAGCCAAGTTCACCGGTCGGTCAATGAGCAGTTCTTC.

In its sample, this clone was seen once. The rearrangement uses TRBV7-2 and TRBJ1-2; TRBD1 might be the D (6 bases). CDR1 and CDR2 (germline): SGHTA, FQGNSA. The CDR3 contains 14 residues. Trimming removed 7 bases from V and 9 bases from J, with 21 bases in between. CDR3 DNA: TGTGCCAGCATCGAGCTCCCGGACAGTCTTCGCTACACCTTC. Its protein product is CASIELPDSLRYTF.

The V call is TRBV12-3 or TRBV12-4, the J call TRBJ1-2; D call uncertain. The CDR3 length is 12 residues. Trimming left V 4 bases short and J 3 bases short, with 6 bases between. The CDR3, as DNA: TGTGCCAGCAGTTCACGGGACTATGGCTACACCTTC. Its protein product is CASSSRDYGYTF.

The chain carries TRBV7-2 and TRBJ2-5; 12 bases map to TRBD2. V lost 2 bases and J lost 3; bases outside the gene matches: 7. The germline gives CDR1 SGHTA, CDR2 FQGNSA. The CDR3 runs to 17 residues. The CDR3 here is CASSLSSGGATEETQYF. As DNA, the CDR3 is TGTGCCAGCAGCTTATCTAGCGGGGGGGCTACGGAAGAGACCCAGTACTTC.

The chain recombines TRBV6-5 with TRBJ1-1, with D uncertain. V was clipped by 10 bases and J by 6 bases, with 9 bases between them. Germline CDR1 is MNHEY and CDR2 is SVGAGI. This CDR3 has 10 amino acids. The chain's CDR3 is CATEGAEAFF. DNA for the CDR3: TGTGCCACCGAGGGTGCTGAAGCTTTCTTT.

The chain couples TRBV29-1 to TRBJ1-1; 9 bases agree with TRBD1. Germline assignment: CDR1 SQVTM and CDR2 ANQGSEA. This CDR3 spans 14 amino acids. Unmatched junction bases numbered 7, after V lost 7 bases and J lost 1 base. The CDR3 DNA is TGCAGCGCTGGGGCACAGGGGGCGAACACTGAAGCTTTCTTT. Its protein product is CSAGAQGANTEAFF.

The V and J genes are TRBV7-8 and TRBJ2-3, with D perhaps matching TRBD1 or TRBD2 (6 bases each). This CDR3 comprises 16 residues. The germline V and J ends were trimmed by 1 base and 4 bases, with 15 bases remaining between them. Germline V gene lookup returns CDR1 SGHVS and CDR2 FQNEAQ. CDR3 DNA: TGTGCCAGCAGCTTAGAAGGGGGGACCTCAGCAGATACGCAGTATTTT. Its translation: CASSLEGGTSADTQYF.

J is TRBJ2-1 and V is TRBV19; D is possibly TRBD2 (6 bases). CDR1 is LNHDA and CDR2 is SQIVND in the germline V gene (reference sequence). Trimming stripped 6 bases from V and 6 bases from J, with 18 bases between. The CDR3 length is 15 residues. CDR3 loop: CASRYLEGISNEQFF. CDR3 coding DNA: TGTGCCAGTAGGTACCTGGAGGGTATTAGCAATGAGCAGTTCTTC.

The chain links TRBV19 to TRBJ1-5; 8 nucleotides match TRBD1. CDR1 is LNHDA, CDR2 SQIVND, per germline (reference sequence). V was clipped by 6 bases and J by 1 base; unmatched bases: 5. There are 15 residues in the CDR3. The DNA for the CDR3 is TGTGCCAGTAGCCCCCAGGGGGCGAGCAATCAGCCCCAGCATTTT. As protein: CASSPQGASNQPQHF.

The chain recombines TRBV5-1 with TRBJ1-4; tentatively, D is TRBD1 (5 bases). Looked up from germline, CDR1 is SGHRS and CDR2 is YFSETQ. The CDR3 runs to 15 residues. V was cut by 4 bases and J by 4 bases, with 14 bases left in between. The CDR3 coding sequence is TGCGCCAGCAGCCGAGGGGACGGATATAATGAAAAACTGTTTTTT. Translated: CASSRGDGYNEKLFF.

This chain uses TRBV7-8 with TRBJ1-1; tentatively, D is TRBD1 (5 bases). The CDR3 covers 15 residues. V was pared by 6 bases and J by 5 bases, with 19 bases between. Germline V gene data show CDR1 as SGHVS and CDR2 as FQNEAQ. CDR3 DNA sequence: TGTGCCAGCAGGCGGTGGCAGGGAGGGAAGACTGAAGCTTTCTTT. Its protein is CASRRWQGGKTEAFF. Full variable domain (rest looked up from reference TRBV7-8 and TRBJ1-1): GAGVSQSPRYKVAKRGQDVALRCDPISGHVSLFWYQQALGQGPEFLTYFQNEAQLDKSGLPSDRFFAERPEGSVSTLKIQRTQQEDSAVYLCASRRWQGGKTEAFFGQGTRLTVV.

V gene TRBV4-1 combines with J gene TRBJ1-2; 7 nucleotides align to TRBD1. Trimming removed 3 bases from V and 4 bases from J; junction bases left unmatched: 8. The CDR3 is made up of 15 amino acids. Germline CDR1 is MGHRA and CDR2 is YSYEKL. CDR3 nucleotide sequence: TGCGCCAGCAGCCAGATAGACAGGGCCTCCTATGGCTACACCTTC. As protein: CASSQIDRASYGYTF.

The CDR3 DNA follows: TGCACCAGCAGCCAAGATTTCCAGGGAGTCCTTGGTTTCTTT. Its translation is CTSSQDFQGVLGFF. The rearrangement uses TRBV1 and TRBJ1-1. TRBV1 is a listed pseudogene. This CDR3 spans 14 amino acids.

V and J are TRBV28 and TRBJ1-5; D uncertain. This CDR3 region has 12 residues. Trimming removed 11 bases from V and 4 bases from J, with 12 bases in between. Looked up from germline, CDR1 is MDHEN and CDR2 is SYDVKM. CDR3 residues: CASGSGNQPQHF. In nucleotides, the CDR3 is TGTGCCTCAGGTTCCGGAAATCAGCCCCAGCATTTT.

The CDR3 is CASSPTSGRNSDTQYF. The CDR3 nucleotides read TGTGCCAGCTCTCCGACTAGCGGGAGAAATTCAGATACGCAGTATTTT. The chain joins TRBV18 to TRBJ2-3, with 12 bases identical to TRBD2. CDR1 is KGHSH and CDR2 is LQKENI in the germline V gene. With V trimmed by 6 bases and J by 4 bases, 8 bases remained unmatched. The CDR3 has 16 residues.

This clone appeared once. The rearrangement joins TRBV6-6 to TRBJ2-6, with D possibly TRBD1 on 5 matching bases. This CDR3 has 16 amino acids. Germline-derived CDR1 and CDR2 are MNHNY and SVGAGI (reference sequence). V dropped 0 bases and J dropped 9 bases, with 15 bases sitting between them. CDR3 in DNA: TGTGCCAGCAGTTACTCGGCCAGGGCCCCTCTCAACGTCCTGACTTTC. Translating it yields CASSYSARAPLNVLTF.

The chain links TRBV12-3 or TRBV12-4 to TRBJ1-1; D is undetermined. Between the trimmed V and J ends, which lost 6 bases and 3 bases, there was a span of 11 bases. The CDR3 totals 13 residues. CDR3 sequence reads: CASSATAYTEAFF. The DNA of the CDR3 is TGTGCCAGCAGCGCCACGGCCTACACTGAAGCTTTCTTT.

The rearrangement uses TRBV27 and TRBJ1-1; no clear D gene. Germline CDR1 and CDR2: MNHEY and SMNVEV (reference sequence). The V end lost 4 bases, the J end lost 1 base, and 10 bases lay between the germline ends. The CDR3 extends over 14 amino acids. The DNA of the CDR3 is TGTGCCAGCAGTTGGGGAGGAACGAACACTGAAGCTTTCTTT. Translated: CASSWGGTNTEAFF.